These 9 T cell receptor beta chains came from one sample sequenced in a study of liver allograft versus peripheral blood T cells. Turning to the study itself: What was compared were the T cell receptor repertoires in transplanted livers and those in the peripheral blood of recipients.

Each CDR3 protein is one row after TCRdb ran MiXCR on the reads. The sample carries a few thousand distinct CDR3 sequences, 15% to 20% recorded once. The receptors were gathered from a human patient who had a liver transplant. A subset of T cells may come from the graft donor.

The chain employs TRBV28 and TRBJ2-7, with D possibly matching TRBD1 (6 bases). V was trimmed by 1 base and J by 5 bases, leaving 12 bases between them. The length of the CDR3 is 14 residues. The germline V gene has CDR1 MDHEN and CDR2 SYDVKM. The CDR3 here is CASSLSTGYDEQYF. The CDR3 bases are TGTGCCAGCAGTTTATCTACAGGGTACGACGAGCAGTACTTC.

This clonotype was found a few times. The chain couples TRBV5-6 to TRBJ1-3; D ambiguous. Germline lookup yields CDR1 SGHDT and CDR2 YYEEEE. CDR3 size: 15 residues. V was pared by 0 bases and J by 0 bases, with 7 bases between. The CDR3 protein is CASSLGPSSGNTIYF. The DNA of the CDR3 is TGTGCCAGCAGCTTGGGACCAAGCTCTGGAAACACCATATATTTT.

With respect to this clonotype: A single base is all that separates this from a far larger clone, so a read error is likely. This chain links TRBV9 with TRBJ2-2, with D perhaps TRBD2 (5 bases). The CDR3 contains 12 residues. Per the germline V gene, CDR1 is SGDLS and CDR2 is YYNGEE. CDR3 in amino acids: CASSYGPGVLFF. Written as DNA, the CDR3 is TGTGCCAGCAGTTACGGACCCGGGGTGCTGTTTTTT.

Sample share makes this clonotype medium-sized. As DNA, the CDR3 is TGTGCCAGCAGCCTTCTTAACTATGGCTACACCTTC. Protein product: CASSLLNYGYTF. This chain connects TRBV5-6 to TRBJ1-2; the D is unclear. This CDR3 spans 12 amino acids. CDR1 is SGHDT, CDR2 YYEEEE, per germline. Between the trimmed V and J ends, which lost 4 bases and 1 base, there was a span of 5 bases. Supplemented by reference TRBV5-6 and TRBJ1-2, the full variable domain reads DAGVTQSPTHLIKTRGQQVTLRCSPKSGHDTVSWYQQALGQGPQFIFQYYEEEERQRGNFPDRFSGHQFPNYSSELNVNALLLGDSALYLCASSLLNYGYTFGSGTRLTVV.

V and J are TRBV9 and TRBJ2-3; a weak D match, TRBD2 (6 bases). The CDR3 consists of 15 residues. CDR1 and CDR2 from the germline V gene are SGDLS and YYNGEE. The germline V and J ends were trimmed by 8 bases and 0 bases, with 16 bases remaining between them. The CDR3 protein is CASSVGGPSTDTQYF. The DNA for the CDR3 is TGTGCCAGTTCTGTGGGAGGCCCTAGCACAGATACGCAGTATTTT.

The rearrangement links TRBV7-9 to TRBJ1-2; no firm D call. There are 15 residues in the CDR3. Germline values: CDR1 SEHNR, CDR2 FQNEAQ (reference sequence). V shed 1 base and J shed 0 bases, with 9 bases lying between them. The CDR3 nucleotides are TGTGCCAGCAGCTTAGGAGATTTTGCTAACTATGGCTACACCTTC. Translating gives CASSLGDFANYGYTF.

A note on this clonotype: This could be a read error, since a much larger clone is one nucleotide away. The gene calls are TRBV19 and TRBJ2-3; D unresolved. This CDR3 contains 12 residues. From germline, CDR1 is LNHDA and CDR2 SQIVND (reference sequence). The chain's CDR3 is CASNSYTDMQYF. As DNA, the CDR3 is TGTGCCAGTAATTCCTACACAGATATGCAGTATTTT.

This clonotype was counted ten times or more. This chain links TRBV7-9 with TRBJ2-6; D unresolved. CDR3 length equals 12 residues. V lost 3 bases to trimming and J lost 5 bases, with 2 bases between them. Germline loops: CDR1 SEHNR, CDR2 FQNEAQ (reference sequence). CDR3 loop: CASSLRANVLTF. CDR3 nucleotides: TGTGCCAGCAGCTTGCGGGCCAACGTCCTGACTTTC.

This clonotype showed up many times. The chain recombines TRBV13 with TRBJ2-7; possibly TRBD1 or TRBD2 for D (6 bases each). Germline V gene data show CDR1 as PRHDT and CDR2 as FYEKMQ (reference sequence). This CDR3 comprises 14 residues. Trimming cost V 6 bases and J 3 bases, with 15 bases left between them. The CDR3 coding sequence is TGTGCCAGCAGGAAATGGGGGGCACACTACGAGCAGTACTTC. It translates to CASRKWGAHYEQYF.